Reported below is one T cell receptor (beta chain). One junction end disagrees with the germline gene, perhaps due to a read error. CDR3 size: 12 residues. Looked up from germline, CDR1 is SGHDN and CDR2 is FVKESK. Clones were sequenced by immunoSEQ multiplex PCR, and TCRdb holds only the in-frame ones, with some missing. Among approximately 58,000 clones listed, 75% to 90% were seen once. The sample originates from a study of OX40 agonist ivuxolimab in advanced cancers. Source: CD4+ or CD8+ T cells sorted from blood, taken in a trial of the OX40 agonist ivuxolimab. The chain employs TRBV14 and TRBJ2-5; no firm D call. This TCR was sampled from an adult with an advanced solid tumor such as melanoma, head and neck, liver or kidney cancer. Here the CDR3 reads CASGQNRETQYF. The CDR3, as DNA: TGTGCCAGCGGCCAGAATAGAGAGACCCAGTACTTC.